This T cell receptor (beta chain) was sequenced in a study of identical twins. TCRdb reprocessed the 5' RACE reads with MiXCR, giving one entry per CDR3 protein. The table has a few hundred thousand distinct CDR3 sequences, about 12% seen once; the top ten hold around 6.9%. The CDR3 contains 16 residues. The V segment lost 6 bases and the J segment 9 bases; nucleotides outside the gene matches: 10. The sample holds a few counts of this clonotype. This sample also belongs to another study, concerning yellow fever vaccine responses in identical twins.

Sequencing input: CD8+ T cells sorted from blood. The chain joins TRBV12-3 or TRBV12-4 to TRBJ2-1; 14 bases agree with TRBD2. The source is a woman between 18 and 30 years old in good health. CDR3 sequence (DNA): TGTGCCAGCAGCCCCGGGGGACTAGCGGGAGTTGGTGAGCAGTTCTTC. Amino acid sequence: CASSPGGLAGVGEQFF.